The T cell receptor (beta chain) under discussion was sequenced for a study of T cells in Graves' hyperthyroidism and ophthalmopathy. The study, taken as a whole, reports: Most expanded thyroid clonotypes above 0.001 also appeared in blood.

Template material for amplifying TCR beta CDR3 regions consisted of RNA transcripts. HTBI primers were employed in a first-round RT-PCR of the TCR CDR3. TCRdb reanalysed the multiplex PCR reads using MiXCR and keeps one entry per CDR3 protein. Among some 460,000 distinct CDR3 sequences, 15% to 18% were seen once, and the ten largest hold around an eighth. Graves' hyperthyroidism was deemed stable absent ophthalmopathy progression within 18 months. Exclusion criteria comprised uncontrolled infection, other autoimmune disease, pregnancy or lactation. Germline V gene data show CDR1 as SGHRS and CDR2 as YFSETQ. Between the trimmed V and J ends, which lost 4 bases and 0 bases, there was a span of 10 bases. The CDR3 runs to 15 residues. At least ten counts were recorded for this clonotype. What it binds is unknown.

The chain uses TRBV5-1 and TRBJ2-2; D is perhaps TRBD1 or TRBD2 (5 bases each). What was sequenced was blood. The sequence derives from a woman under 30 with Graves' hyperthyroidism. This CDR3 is CASSMGRANTGELFF. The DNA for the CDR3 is TGCGCCAGCAGCATGGGACGGGCGAACACCGGGGAGCTGTTTTTT.